This T cell receptor (beta chain) was sequenced during a study of control samples from healthy donors and cancer patients. V trimming: 4 bases; J trimming: 4 bases; junction bases outside the gene matches: 2. Looked up from germline, CDR1 is LGHDT and CDR2 is YNNKEL (reference sequence). The CDR3 has 13 amino acids. Measured with immunoSEQ multiplex PCR; TCRdb has only the in-frame clones, and not every one. The table includes tens of thousands of clones, roughly 88% detected once. The sequence was collected from a woman in her forties or fifties in good health. Sequenced sample: blood. The chain couples TRBV3-1 (or the pseudogene TRBV3-2) to TRBJ1-1; TRBD1 matches 8 bases. The CDR3 DNA reads TGTGCCAGCAGCCCAGACAGGGGCACTGAAGCTTTCTTT. Protein: CASSPDRGTEAFF.